This T cell receptor (beta chain) stems from a study of response to subunit inactivated influenza vaccine (dated by TCRdb to between 2017 and 2018). In terms of the full investigation: Deep quantitative T cell receptor repertoire profiling was used in the study to track responses to a trivalent subunit inactivated influenza vaccine.

About this clonotype: Its binding antigen is unknown. It has no much larger one-base neighbor in the sample; base qualities were not kept.

Study-level results and caveats: It was suggested by the authors that each seasonal influenza vaccination may recruit only a limited number of new T cells.

Receptors were amplified or captured by RT-PCR. The listed sequencing device is Illumina HiSeq 2500. Using fastp at Q25 and MiXCR, TCRdb reprocessed the public reads and kept productive beta chains. Records with the same CDR3 protein are collapsed into one entry carrying the most frequent genes and DNA. Counted in this sample were around 790,000 distinct CDR3 sequences; around 21% of them appeared once. In total, the top ten clones hold roughly 10% of the sample. V loses 5 bases, J loses 5 bases, and the germline ends lie 12 bases apart. The CDR3 measures 14 amino acids from cysteine to phenylalanine. CDR3 DNA is the only sequence kept; it has 42 bases, read in frame from the first base. CDR1 SEHNR and CDR2 FQNEAQ are derived from the germline V gene (reference sequence).

The material sequenced was PBMCs from blood, taken about 5 days after vaccination. The chain joins TRBV7-9 to TRBJ2-2; the D gene cannot be resolved beyond TRBD1 or TRBD2, each matching 6 bases. The receptor was derived from a man in his forties or fifties who received an inactivated influenza vaccine. Donor details come from another sample of the same person, matched by shared clones. The CDR3 sequence is CASSPPGATGELFF. The DNA sequence follows: TGTGCCAGCAGCCCTCCGGGGGCGACCGGGGAGCTGTTTTTT. Full variable domain (CDR3 extended with the reference TRBV7-9 and TRBJ2-2 proteins): DTGVSQNPRHKITKRGQNVTFRCDPISEHNRLYWYRQTLGQGPEFLTYFQNEAQLEKSRLLSDRFSAERPKGSFSTLEIQRTEQGDSAMYLCASSPPGATGELFFGEGSRLTVL.